This TCR beta chain was sequenced for a study of blood T cell repertoires in COVID-19. Overall study context: The United States, Italy and Spain were the sources of the acute and convalescent COVID-19 samples. In each case, the material was cDNA or gDNA derived from T cells, B-cell-depleted T cells, or PBMCs.

The protocol was immunoSEQ multiplex PCR, while the TCRdb copy is restricted to in-frame clones and leaves out a portion. Seen here are 250,000 to 300,000 clones, around 92% observed once, and the top ten hold less than 2%. Germline values: CDR1 SNHLY, CDR2 FYNNEI. The CDR3 is made up of 15 amino acids. V was shortened by 7 bases and J by 0 bases, with 14 bases between the two germline ends. Participants spanned ages roughly 18 to 95 years and resided in some 22 US areas. Cohort placement rested on clinical history that participants reported themselves. The TCR sequence derives from a woman aged 60-75 years who had recovered from COVID-19. Sequencing input: PBMCs or T cells enriched from blood (not recorded which). The chain is built from TRBV2 and TRBJ2-3, with a weak D call TRBD2 (7 bases). In nucleotides, the CDR3 is TGTGCCAGCAACGGGGCGGGGGCTAGCACAGATACGCAGTATTTT. This codes for CASNGAGASTDTQYF.